The 3 T cell receptor beta chains given below trace back to one sample, sequenced in a study of low-dose radiotherapy and immunotherapy resistance in tumors. TRAV- and TRBV-specific primers primed first-strand cDNA, covering alpha and beta chains. TCRs were amplified for roughly 22 PCR cycles with a constant-region primer and V-primer adapter. TCRdb processed the reads anew with MiXCR; each CDR3 protein has one entry. The table has about 97,000 distinct CDR3 sequences, around 21% seen once. Time point specified: after trial treatment. Treatment here: LDRT plus nivolumab, ipilimumab, low-dose cyclophosphamide and aspirin (RACIN trial). The input for sequencing was PBMCs, taken after low-dose radiotherapy plus immunotherapy. Receptor source: a male donor with prostate cancer.

The table lists this clonotype with many counts. The chain employs TRBV3-1 and TRBJ2-1, with D possibly being TRBD2 (5 bases). Between the trimmed V and J ends, which lost 3 bases and 7 bases, there was a span of 13 bases. In germline, CDR1 is LGHDT, CDR2 YNNKEL (reference sequence). There are 14 residues in the CDR3. The CDR3 DNA is TGTGCCAGCAGCCAGGTTGCGGGCAGGAATGAGCAGTTCTTC. Translating gives CASSQVAGRNEQFF.

This clonotype was seen many times. The rearrangement uses TRBV18 and TRBJ1-2, with unresolved D. Per germline, CDR1 KGHSH and CDR2 LQKENI. The CDR3 extends over 15 amino acids. The V end lost 6 bases, the J end lost 8 bases, and 22 bases lay between the germline ends. In DNA form, the CDR3 reads TGTGCCAGCTCCGCGGGAAATGCAAAGGGCCGGGGCTACACCTTC. It specifies CASSAGNAKGRGYTF.

This rearrangement joins TRBV2 to TRBJ2-7, with a weak D call TRBD1 (6 bases). Between the trimmed V and J ends, which lost 7 bases and 4 bases, there was a span of 17 bases. Germline V gene lookup returns CDR1 SNHLY and CDR2 FYNNEI. This CDR3 region has 14 residues. CDR3 bases: TGTGCCAGCAACTCGGGACACCCGCCGTACGAGCAGTACTTC. Encoded protein: CASNSGHPPYEQYF.